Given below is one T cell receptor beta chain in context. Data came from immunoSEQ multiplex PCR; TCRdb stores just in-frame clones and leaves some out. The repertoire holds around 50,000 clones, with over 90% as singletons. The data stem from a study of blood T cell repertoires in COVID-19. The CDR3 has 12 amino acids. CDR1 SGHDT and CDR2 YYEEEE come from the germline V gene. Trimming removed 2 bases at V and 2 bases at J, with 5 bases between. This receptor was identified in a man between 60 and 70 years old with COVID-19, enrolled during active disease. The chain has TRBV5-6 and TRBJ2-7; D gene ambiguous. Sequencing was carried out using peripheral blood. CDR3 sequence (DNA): TGTGCCAGCAGCTTCCAGACCTACGAGCAGTACTTC. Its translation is CASSFQTYEQYF. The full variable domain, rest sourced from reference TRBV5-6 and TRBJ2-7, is DAGVTQSPTHLIKTRGQQVTLRCSPKSGHDTVSWYQQALGQGPQFIFQYYEEEERQRGNFPDRFSGHQFPNYSSELNVNALLLGDSALYLCASSFQTYEQYFGPGTRLTVT.